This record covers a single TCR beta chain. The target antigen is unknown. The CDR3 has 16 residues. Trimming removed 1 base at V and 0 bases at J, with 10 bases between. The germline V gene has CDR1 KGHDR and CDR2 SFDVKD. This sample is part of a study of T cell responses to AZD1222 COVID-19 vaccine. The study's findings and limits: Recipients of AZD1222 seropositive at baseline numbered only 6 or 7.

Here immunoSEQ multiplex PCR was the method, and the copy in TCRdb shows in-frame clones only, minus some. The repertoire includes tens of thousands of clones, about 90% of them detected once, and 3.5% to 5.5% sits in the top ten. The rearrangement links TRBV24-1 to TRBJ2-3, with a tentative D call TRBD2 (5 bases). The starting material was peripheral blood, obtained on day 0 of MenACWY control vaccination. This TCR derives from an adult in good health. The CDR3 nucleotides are TGTGCCACCAGTGATTTCGACGGCGGGAGCACAGATACGCAGTATTTT. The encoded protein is CATSDFDGGSTDTQYF.